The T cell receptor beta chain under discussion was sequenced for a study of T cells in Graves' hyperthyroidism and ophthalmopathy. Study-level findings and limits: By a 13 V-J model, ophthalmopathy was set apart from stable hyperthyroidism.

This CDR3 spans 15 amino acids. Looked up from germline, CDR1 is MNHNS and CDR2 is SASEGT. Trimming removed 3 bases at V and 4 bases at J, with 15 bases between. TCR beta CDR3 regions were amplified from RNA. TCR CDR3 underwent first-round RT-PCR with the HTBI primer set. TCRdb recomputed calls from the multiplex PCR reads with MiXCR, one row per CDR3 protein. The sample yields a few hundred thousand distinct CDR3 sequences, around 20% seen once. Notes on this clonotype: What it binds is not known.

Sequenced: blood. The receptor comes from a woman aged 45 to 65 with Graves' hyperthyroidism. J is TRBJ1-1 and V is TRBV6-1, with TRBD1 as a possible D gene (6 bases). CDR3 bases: TGTGCCAGCAGTGAGCGCAAAGTAGGGGGCACTGAAGCTTTCTTT. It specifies CASSERKVGGTEAFF.